The 7 T cell receptor beta chains presented below share a single source sample, sequenced in a study of blood T cells in healthy people across ages. The second PCR ran roughly 6 to 11 cycles with a sample-barcoded 5' primer and J-beta primers. MiXCR, run by TCRdb on the 5' RACE reads, gives a single entry per CDR3 protein. The sample has more than 550,000 distinct CDR3 sequences, 20% to 25% seen once. Specimen: blood. Every receptor here comes from a man in his 70s in good health.

This clonotype was seen a handful of times. The chain links TRBV24-1 to TRBJ2-3; D is ambiguous. V shed 2 bases and J shed 5 bases, with 7 bases lying between them. The CDR3 consists of 13 residues. Looked up from germline, CDR1 is KGHDR and CDR2 is SFDVKD. CDR3 sequence (DNA): TGTGCCACCAGTGATTCATGGGAAGATACGCAGTATTTT. Translated, it gives CATSDSWEDTQYF.

The chain uses TRBV12-3 or TRBV12-4 and TRBJ1-5, with a possible D match to TRBD1 (5 bases). CDR3 size: 13 residues. V was clipped by 7 bases and J by 0 bases, with 7 bases between them. The CDR3 coding sequence is TGTGCCAGCAAGCAGGGTAGCAATCAGCCCCAGCATTTT. It specifies CASKQGSNQPQHF.

This clonotype was detected only a few times. The chain has TRBV9 and TRBJ1-2; TRBD1 agrees at 11 bases. This CDR3 region has 15 residues. Unmatched junction bases numbered 2, after V lost 0 bases and J lost 4 bases. The germline V gene encodes CDR1 SGDLS and CDR2 YYNGEE. CDR3 nucleotides: TGTGCCAGCAGCGTAGATGGGACAGGGGGCTATGGCTACACCTTC. Translating it yields CASSVDGTGGYGYTF.

There are a few counts of this clonotype. The V and J genes are TRBV13 and TRBJ1-5, with 8 bases that match TRBD1. Germline trimming cut 3 bases from V and 10 bases from J; bases unmatched to any gene: 5. The CDR3 consists of 13 residues. Germline V gene data show CDR1 as PRHDT and CDR2 as FYEKMQ (reference sequence). Here the CDR3 DNA reads TGTGCCAGCAGCTTGGCACAGGGGGACCCCCAGCATTTT. Its translation is CASSLAQGDPQHF.

The chain uses TRBV3-1 and TRBJ2-7; perhaps TRBD2 as D (6 bases). CDR1 and CDR2 (germline): LGHDT, YNNKEL (reference sequence). Trimming removed 0 bases from V and 7 bases from J, with 13 bases in between. CDR3 size: 14 residues. CDR3 coding DNA: TGTGCCAGCAGCCAAGATACGGACCTAGCGGAGCAGTACTTC. Encoded protein: CASSQDTDLAEQYF.

The rearrangement uses TRBV29-1 and TRBJ2-7; 9 bases align to TRBD1. V was clipped by 6 bases and J by 2 bases; unmatched bases: 2. CDR3 size: 12 residues. CDR1 is SQVTM, CDR2 ANQGSEA, per germline. CDR3 in amino acids: CSVGTGPYEQYF. The CDR3 coding sequence is TGCAGCGTGGGGACAGGGCCCTACGAGCAGTACTTC.

The chain carries TRBV27 and TRBJ1-1; D not certain. Trimming stripped 6 bases from V and 3 bases from J, with 20 bases between. The CDR3 is 16 residues long. The germline V gene has CDR1 MNHEY and CDR2 SMNVEV (reference sequence). The CDR3 sequence is CASSPRFAGGDTEAFF. The CDR3 DNA is TGTGCCAGCAGCCCTCGTTTTGCGGGTGGGGACACTGAAGCTTTCTTT.